The subject of this entry is one T cell receptor (beta chain). V dropped 5 bases and J dropped 2; count of bases not matched to a gene: 7. This CDR3 contains 17 residues. Germline lookup yields CDR1 SEHNR and CDR2 FQNEAQ (reference sequence). These data are taken from a study of blood T cell repertoires in COVID-19. Study-level background: The United States, Italy and Spain were the sources of the acute and convalescent COVID-19 samples.

Produced via immunoSEQ multiplex PCR; TCRdb's table is partial and in-frame only. The sample lists 150,000 to 200,000 clones, around four fifths occurring once. The TCR was taken from a human donor in a cohort sampled during active COVID-19. Material for sequencing was peripheral blood. The chain uses TRBV7-9 and TRBJ2-5; the match to TRBD2 covers 14 bases. CDR3 in amino acids: CASSTPGTSGSQETQYF. The CDR3 bases are TGTGCCAGCAGCACACCCGGGACTAGCGGGAGTCAAGAGACCCAGTACTTC. The entire variable domain, with the rest obtained from reference TRBV7-9 and TRBJ2-5, is as follows: DTGVSQNPRHKITKRGQNVTFRCDPISEHNRLYWYRQTLGQGPEFLTYFQNEAQLEKSRLLSDRFSAERPKGSFSTLEIQRTEQGDSAMYLCASSTPGTSGSQETQYFGPGTRLLVL.